Presented here are 27 T cell receptor beta chains from one specimen sequenced in a study of blood T cell repertoires in COVID-19. Profiled with immunoSEQ multiplex PCR; TCRdb holds only in-frame clones, not every one. The repertoire holds 25,000 or so clones, with 88% as singletons. Sequencing was carried out using peripheral blood. Every receptor here comes from a woman aged 50 to 65 with active COVID-19.

V and J are TRBV6-5 and TRBJ1-2; the D gene is possibly TRBD1 (5 bases). This CDR3 region has 16 residues. Germline V gene sequence: CDR1 MNHEY, CDR2 SVGAGI. Deletions cut 4 bases from V and 0 bases from J, with 15 bases between. CDR3 bases: TGTGCCAGCAGTTCTTCCCCGGGACTCACTAACTATGGCTACACCTTC. Protein product: CASSSSPGLTNYGYTF.

The chain is built from TRBV27 and TRBJ1-2, with a tentative D call TRBD1 (5 bases). Per the germline V gene, CDR1 is MNHEY and CDR2 is SMNVEV (reference sequence). This CDR3 has 13 amino acids. V lost 8 bases, J lost 7 bases, and 17 bases lay in between. The CDR3 DNA follows: TGTGCCAGCCGACCACGGGGGTACGGTGGCTACACCTTC. Its translation: CASRPRGYGGYTF.

This clone was picked up one time. The sample holds other DNA sequences that translate to the same CDR3. The V gene is TRBV7-9, the J gene TRBJ1-5, with D unclear. Trimming cost V 5 bases and J 3 bases, with 5 bases left between them. From germline, CDR1 is SEHNR and CDR2 FQNEAQ (reference sequence). The CDR3 totals 12 residues. For the CDR3, the DNA is TGTGCCAGCAGCCGGGACAATCAGCCCCAGCATTTT. It yields the protein CASSRDNQPQHF.

The chain is built from TRBV7-9 and TRBJ2-3; 8 positions agree with TRBD1. Looked up from germline, CDR1 is SEHNR and CDR2 is FQNEAQ (reference sequence). V gave up 3 bases and J gave up 1 base; unmatched junction bases: 3. The CDR3 spans 15 residues. The CDR3 nucleotides are TGTGCCAGCAGCTTTGGACAGGGCCGCACAGATACGCAGTATTTT. Its translation: CASSFGQGRTDTQYF.

The genes are TRBV19 and TRBJ1-5; D is unresolved. The germline CDR1 and CDR2 sequences are LNHDA and SQIVND (reference sequence). V was shortened by 3 bases and J by 5 bases, with 14 bases between the two germline ends. This CDR3 contains 15 residues. This chain's CDR3 is CASSIDGFPDQPQHF. The CDR3 DNA reads TGTGCCAGTAGTATCGACGGGTTCCCCGATCAGCCCCAGCATTTT.

This sequence joins TRBV27 and TRBJ2-3, with D perhaps matching TRBD1 (5 bases). CDR3 length: 15 residues. Trimming removed 5 bases from V and 0 bases from J, with 12 bases in between. CDR1 is MNHEY and CDR2 is SMNVEV in the germline V gene (reference sequence). CDR3 sequence (DNA): TGTGCCAGCAGTCTCGTGGGGCTCAGCACAGATACGCAGTATTTT. Translation gives CASSLVGLSTDTQYF.

V and J are TRBV6-5 and TRBJ2-7; 10 nucleotides agree with TRBD2. This CDR3 spans 14 amino acids. The trim removed 5 bases at V and 2 bases at J, leaving 3 bases unmatched. Germline-derived CDR1 and CDR2 are MNHEY and SVGAGI. CDR3: CASSLAGETYEQYF. The CDR3 DNA follows: TGTGCCAGCAGTCTAGCGGGGGAAACCTACGAGCAGTACTTC.

The gene calls are TRBV28 and TRBJ1-6; D possibly corresponds to TRBD1 (6 bases). The CDR3 consists of 15 residues. Germline V CDR1 and CDR2: MDHEN, SYDVKM. Trimming cost V 4 bases and J 7 bases, with 14 bases left between them. The CDR3 sequence: CASSSQGWGNSPLHF. The CDR3 nucleotides read TGTGCCAGCAGTTCACAGGGTTGGGGGAATTCACCCCTCCACTTT.

The chain couples TRBV6-1 to TRBJ1-5; 7 bases agree with TRBD1. Unmatched junction bases numbered 6, after V lost 3 bases and J lost 4 bases. The germline CDR1 and CDR2 sequences are MNHNS and SASEGT. The CDR3 runs 15 residues. This chain's CDR3 is CASSESGQQNQPQHF. The CDR3 bases are TGTGCCAGCAGTGAGTCGGGACAGCAGAATCAGCCCCAGCATTTT.

The V gene is TRBV6-5, the J gene TRBJ2-7; 9 nucleotides line up with TRBD1. Losses at the gene ends were 4 bases for V and 5 bases for J; bases not matched to a gene: 12. Germline CDR1 and CDR2: MNHEY and SVGAGI. The CDR3 is 16 residues long. The CDR3 bases are TGTGCCAGCAGTTCCTTACCCGGGACAGGGAGGAACGAGCAGTACTTC. It encodes CASSSLPGTGRNEQYF.

The gene calls are TRBV18 and TRBJ2-7, with 7 bases lining up with TRBD1. The CDR3 consists of 14 residues. J lost 1 base, V lost 1 base, and 1 base had no gene match. Germline CDR1 reads KGHSH; CDR2 reads LQKENI. CDR3 in amino acids: CASSPRGQSYEQYF. Here the CDR3 DNA reads TGTGCCAGCTCACCACGGGGACAGTCCTACGAGCAGTACTTC.

The rearrangement links TRBV11-2 to TRBJ2-7, with TRBD1 as a possible D gene (6 bases). There are 17 residues in the CDR3. Looked up from germline, CDR1 is SGHAT and CDR2 is FQNNGV. Trimming took off 1 base at V and 2 bases at J, with 18 bases between the two ends. The CDR3 region has the DNA TGTGCCAGCAGCTTAGGATTGTACGGCACAGGGACCTACGAGCAGTACTTC. Amino acids: CASSLGLYGTGTYEQYF. Together with reference TRBV11-2 and TRBJ2-7, the CDR3 gives the full variable domain: EAGVAQSPRYKIIEKRQSVAFWCNPISGHATLYWYQQILGQGPKLLIQFQNNGVVDDSQLPKDRFSAERLKGVDSTLKIQPAKLEDSAVYLCASSLGLYGTGTYEQYFGPGTRLTVT.

J is TRBJ2-6 and V is TRBV6-2 or TRBV6-3; D is unresolved. Germline CDR1 is MNHEY and CDR2 is SVGEGT. The CDR3 totals 16 residues. V was trimmed by 5 bases and J by 0 bases, leaving 11 bases between them. The DNA for the CDR3 is TGTGCCAGCAGTGAGCGACCATACTCTGGGGCCAACGTCCTGACTTTC. Residues: CASSERPYSGANVLTF.

This clone was counted only a few times. This sequence joins TRBV2 and TRBJ2-3, with 10 bases that match TRBD1. The CDR3 runs to 15 residues. Germline V gives CDR1 SNHLY, CDR2 FYNNEI. After removal of 6 bases from V and 3 bases from J, the junction contained 6 bases not matched to a gene. The DNA for the CDR3 is TGTGCCAGCAGGGTAGACAGGGGGCGGACAGATACGCAGTATTTT. It is translated as CASRVDRGRTDTQYF.

The genes are TRBV5-6 and TRBJ2-3; TRBD1 matches at 7 bases. Losses at the gene ends were 4 bases for V and 3 bases for J; bases not matched to a gene: 11. The V gene's germline CDR1 is SGHDT and CDR2 YYEEEE. The CDR3 loop spans 16 amino acids. The CDR3: CASSPQTGWKTDTQYF. The CDR3 DNA sequence: TGTGCCAGCAGCCCTCAGACAGGGTGGAAAACAGATACGCAGTATTTT.

This clone was seen a handful of times. This chain uses TRBV28 with TRBJ1-5; D unresolved. V was cut by 5 bases and J by 0 bases, with 5 bases left in between. Germline assignment: CDR1 MDHEN and CDR2 SYDVKM. The CDR3 runs 13 residues. The CDR3 DNA reads as TGTGCCAGCAGTCCCTATAGCAATCAGCCCCAGCATTTT. The encoded protein is CASSPYSNQPQHF.

CDR3 amino acids: CASSGTGPISPLHF. CDR3 nucleotides: TGTGCCAGCAGCGGGACAGGGCCAATTTCACCCCTCCACTTT. This chain uses TRBV9 with TRBJ1-6, with TRBD1 matching 8 bases. Germline V lookup: CDR1 SGDLS, CDR2 YYNGEE. V gave up 3 bases and J gave up 9 bases; unmatched junction bases: 5. The CDR3 runs 14 residues.

The chain couples TRBV9 to TRBJ1-6; weak D call: TRBD1 (5 bases). From germline, CDR1 is SGDLS and CDR2 YYNGEE. V lost 2 bases to trimming and J lost 10 bases, with 16 bases between them. The CDR3 sequence is 15 residues long. The chain's CDR3 is CASSVRGQSGSPLHF. DNA for the CDR3: TGTGCCAGCAGCGTTAGGGGCCAGTCTGGCTCACCCCTCCACTTT.

The chain employs TRBV29-1 and TRBJ1-1; D uncertain. Looked up from germline, CDR1 is SQVTM and CDR2 is ANQGSEA. This CDR3 comprises 13 residues. Trimming cost V 5 bases and J 5 bases, with 15 bases left between them. CDR3 DNA: TGCAGCGTTTCCGAGAAATCGGGGACTGAAGCTTTCTTT. It specifies CSVSEKSGTEAFF.

The rearrangement joins TRBV4-2 to TRBJ1-6; a weak D match, TRBD1 (6 bases). Germline V gives CDR1 LGHNA, CDR2 YNFKEQ. The ends were cut back, 1 base at V and 12 bases at J, with 10 bases in the middle. The CDR3 loop spans 13 amino acids. In nucleotides, the CDR3 is TGTGCCAGCAGCCAAGTTGCCAGGGGACCCCTCCACTTT. Translation gives CASSQVARGPLHF.

This clone was picked up one time. The CDR3 nucleotides are TGTGCCAGCAGACGGTCCCAAGAGACCCAGTACTTC. This sequence encodes CASRRSQETQYF. This chain links TRBV28 with TRBJ2-5; D call uncertain. With 6 bases removed from V and 1 base from J, the gap between germline ends came to 6 bases. CDR1 and CDR2 (germline): MDHEN, SYDVKM. This CDR3 spans 12 amino acids.

The chain carries TRBV10-3 and TRBJ1-4, with 9 bases fitting TRBD1. The ends lost 1 base at V and 4 bases at J; junction bases unmatched: 4. The CDR3 totals 16 residues. Germline V gene sequence: CDR1 ENHRY, CDR2 SYGVKD. CDR3 loop: CAISELDRGSNEKLFF. The CDR3 region has the DNA TGTGCCATCAGTGAGTTGGACAGGGGAAGTAATGAAAAACTGTTTTTT.

This clone was observed a few times. The chain employs TRBV29-1 and TRBJ2-5; 15 bases map to TRBD2. The V gene's germline CDR1 is SQVTM and CDR2 ANQGSEA. The V segment lost 3 bases and the J segment 1 base; nucleotides outside the gene matches: 6. CDR3 length: 17 residues. The CDR3 spells CSVEDGTSGRSQETQYF. CDR3 sequence (DNA): TGCAGCGTTGAGGATGGGACTAGCGGGAGGTCCCAAGAGACCCAGTACTTC.

The rearrangement joins TRBV5-1 to TRBJ2-6; D is possibly TRBD2 (6 bases). Germline CDR1 SGHRS, CDR2 YFSETQ. The CDR3 spans 15 residues. V was clipped by 4 bases and J by 2 bases, with 10 bases between them. The chain's CDR3 is CASSPGSPGANVLTF. CDR3 nucleotide sequence: TGCGCCAGCAGCCCCGGGAGCCCTGGGGCCAACGTCCTGACTTTC.

This chain joins TRBV6-1 and TRBJ1-4, with D maybe TRBD1 (5 bases). The V gene's germline CDR1 is MNHNS and CDR2 SASEGT. The CDR3 extends over 12 amino acids. The CDR3 spells CASWGANEKLFF. DNA for the CDR3: TGTGCATCTTGGGGGGCTAATGAAAAACTGTTTTTT.

The V and J genes are TRBV2 and TRBJ1-2, with TRBD1 as a possible D gene (5 bases). This CDR3 comprises 17 residues. Trimming cost V 4 bases and J 1 base, with 19 bases left between them. Germline CDR1 SNHLY, CDR2 FYNNEI. Here the CDR3 reads CASSAGGTLTINYGYTF. The CDR3, as DNA: TGTGCCAGCAGTGCTGGGGGGACTCTTACTATTAACTATGGCTACACCTTC.

The count of this clone is one. The V call is TRBV28, the J call TRBJ2-2; 7 positions agree with TRBD1. In germline, CDR1 is MDHEN, CDR2 SYDVKM. V trimming: 5 bases; J trimming: 0 bases; junction bases outside the gene matches: 6. This CDR3 has 16 residues. CDR3 coding DNA: TGTGCCAGCAGTCTACCGGGACAGTCGAACACCGGGGAGCTGTTTTTT. It yields the protein CASSLPGQSNTGELFF.